This T cell receptor beta chain appears in the sequencing data of a study of blood T cell repertoires in COVID-19. At the level of the study: Both acute and convalescent COVID-19 samples were obtained from the United States, Italy and Spain. Nucleic acid was either cDNA or gDNA, and it came from T cells, B-cell-depleted T cells, or PBMCs.

Original handling: Reference gene primer amplification gave estimated nucleated cell counts. Repertoires were generated with immunoSEQ multiplex PCR, while TCRdb's copy carries only in-frame clones and drops some. The DNA gave D and trimming, while V, J and clone size come from that table. The sample includes 250,000 to 350,000 clones, around 89% of them seen just once. Germline values: CDR1 SGHAT, CDR2 FQNNGV. Trimming took off 8 bases at V and 1 base at J, with 17 bases between the two ends. This CDR3 contains 15 residues. This receptor was obtained from a man in his thirties or forties with acute or convalescent COVID-19. Sequenced sample: peripheral blood. The V gene is TRBV11-2, the J gene TRBJ1-1; D gene unclear. As DNA, the CDR3 is TGTGCCAGCGCCCCAGGCCGCGAAAGGAACACTGAAGCTTTCTTT. Translating gives CASAPGRERNTEAFF.